These T cell receptor beta chains were read from a single sample in a study of spatial heterogeneity in lung cancer. Via MiXCR, TCRdb re-called the 5' RACE reads, giving one row per CDR3 protein. Among over 35,000 distinct CDR3 sequences listed, 8% to 11% were seen once. The source material was PBMCs, sampled at follow-up. These receptors came from a female donor with early-stage non-small cell lung cancer. The CDR3 runs from the conserved cysteine through the conserved F or W. D genes are given only for firm matches. Clone sizes are given selectively: once, few, many, or a class where the clone is expanded.

v_call: TRBV29-1; clone_size: many; d_call: .; j_call: TRBJ2-5; cdr3_nt: TGCAGCGTTGGGGACTCAGGTTGGGAGACCCAGTACTTC; cdr3_aa: CSVGDSGWETQYF
v_call: TRBV6-5; clone_size: .; d_call: .; j_call: TRBJ2-5; cdr3_nt: TGTGCCAGCAGTTACCCGGGGGACGGAGGAAAAGAGTACTTC; cdr3_aa: CASSYPGDGGKEYF
v_call: TRBV11-1; clone_size: medium-sized; d_call: .; j_call: TRBJ2-3; cdr3_nt: TGTGCCAGCAGCTTACTCTACCGGGCAGATACGCAGTATTTT; cdr3_aa: CASSLLYRADTQYF
v_call: TRBV28; clone_size: .; d_call: .; j_call: TRBJ2-7; cdr3_nt: TGTGCCAGCAGTTTAGTCGGGGGGCGCACCTACGAGCAGTACTTC; cdr3_aa: CASSLVGGRTYEQYF
v_call: TRBV18; clone_size: .; d_call: .; j_call: TRBJ2-5; cdr3_nt: TGTGCCAGCTCACCAAAAGAGACCCAGTACTTC; cdr3_aa: CASSPKETQYF
v_call: TRBV28; clone_size: .; d_call: .; j_call: TRBJ1-2; cdr3_nt: TGTGCCAGCAGTTTACAAGTGTGGGGAACTGATGGCTACACCTTC; cdr3_aa: CASSLQVWGTDGYTF
v_call: TRBV5-4; clone_size: .; d_call: .; j_call: TRBJ1-5; cdr3_nt: TGTGCCAGCAGCTTGGCCGGCGGGAAAAATCAGCCCCAGCATTTT; cdr3_aa: CASSLAGGKNQPQHF
v_call: TRBV10-3; clone_size: once; d_call: .; j_call: TRBJ2-4; cdr3_nt: TGTGCCACCTCAGACAGGACTAGTGGCATTCAGTACTTC; cdr3_aa: CATSDRTSGIQYF
v_call: TRBV20-1; clone_size: many; d_call: .; j_call: TRBJ1-2; cdr3_nt: TGCAGTGCTAGCGACACTTACTATGGCTACACCTTC; cdr3_aa: CSASDTYYGYTF
v_call: TRBV7-9; clone_size: .; d_call: .; j_call: TRBJ2-1; cdr3_nt: TGTGCCAGCAGCTTAGGGGGTTGGGCCCAGTCCTACAATGAGCAGTTCTTC; cdr3_aa: CASSLGGWAQSYNEQFF
v_call: TRBV7-6; clone_size: .; d_call: .; j_call: TRBJ2-6; cdr3_nt: TGTGCCAGCAGCTCGGCCGGGGGCTCTGGGGCCAACGTCCTGACTTTC; cdr3_aa: CASSSAGGSGANVLTF
v_call: TRBV7-8; clone_size: few; d_call: .; j_call: TRBJ1-3; cdr3_nt: TGTGCCAGCAGCCCCCGACAGAACCTTTACTCTGGAAACACCATATATTTT; cdr3_aa: CASSPRQNLYSGNTIYF
v_call: TRBV5-5; clone_size: few; d_call: TRBD1; j_call: TRBJ1-1; cdr3_nt: TGTGCCAGCAGCTTGGGCTACAGGGGGAACACTGAAGCTTTCTTT; cdr3_aa: CASSLGYRGNTEAFF